These T cell receptor beta chains were read from a single sample in a study of T cell changes during pregnancy in multiple sclerosis. Assay: immunoSEQ multiplex PCR; the TCRdb copy retains only in-frame clones and omits some. The sample lists about 33,000 clones; about 92% were seen once. The source was CD4+ T cells from peripheral blood mononuclear cells, collected in the second trimester of pregnancy. These receptors all stem from a female donor in good health, enrolled as a control in a pregnancy study. The CDR3 runs from the conserved cysteine through the conserved F or W. Clone size is not always given. Where it is, it says once, few, many or a class for expanded clones.

clone_size v_call cdr3_aa
- TRBV14 CASSPLTSGRAKETQYF
- TRBV30 CASRRVYEQYF
once TRBV7-9 CASSLDSILNTIYF
- TRBV27 CASSKTENYGYTF
- TRBV7-2 CASSPGTGVEGANVLTF
- TRBV18 CASSEIRGMETQYF
- TRBV25-1 CASSDSMNTEAFF
- TRBV29-1 CSVGGRTGASKLFF
- TRBV6-5 CASSIGQPPTQYF
once TRBV29-1 CSVGLGQAGNTIYF
medium-sized TRBV7-2 CASSLLTPSWEGTEQYF
- TRBV30 CAWSVLGETYEQYF
- TRBV20-1 CSAFSYEQYF
- TRBV6-1 CASSEATGGPYEQYF
- TRBV7-9 CASSLPQGPRSGYTF
once TRBV30 CASARGSYGQYF